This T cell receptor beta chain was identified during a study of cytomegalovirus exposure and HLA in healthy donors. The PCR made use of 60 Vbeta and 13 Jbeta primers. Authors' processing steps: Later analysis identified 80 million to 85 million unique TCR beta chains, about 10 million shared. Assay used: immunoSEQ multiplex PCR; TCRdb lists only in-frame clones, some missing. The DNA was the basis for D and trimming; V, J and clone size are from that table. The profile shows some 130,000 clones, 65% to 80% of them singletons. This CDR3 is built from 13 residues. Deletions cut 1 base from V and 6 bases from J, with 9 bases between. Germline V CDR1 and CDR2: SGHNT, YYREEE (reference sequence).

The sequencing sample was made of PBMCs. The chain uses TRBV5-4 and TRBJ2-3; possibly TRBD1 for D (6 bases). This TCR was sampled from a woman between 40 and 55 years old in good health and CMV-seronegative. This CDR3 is CASSLQGMDTQYF. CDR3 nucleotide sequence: TGTGCCAGCAGCTTGCAGGGGATGGATACGCAGTATTTT.